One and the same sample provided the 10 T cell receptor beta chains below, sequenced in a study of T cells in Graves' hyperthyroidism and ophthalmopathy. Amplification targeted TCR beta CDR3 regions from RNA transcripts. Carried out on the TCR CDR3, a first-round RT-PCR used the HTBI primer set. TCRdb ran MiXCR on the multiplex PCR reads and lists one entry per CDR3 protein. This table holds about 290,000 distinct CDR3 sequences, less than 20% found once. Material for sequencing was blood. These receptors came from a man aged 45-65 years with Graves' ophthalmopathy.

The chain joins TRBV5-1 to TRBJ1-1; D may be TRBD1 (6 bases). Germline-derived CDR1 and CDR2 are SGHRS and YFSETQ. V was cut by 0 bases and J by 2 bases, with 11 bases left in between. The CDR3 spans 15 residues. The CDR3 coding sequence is TGCGCCAGCAGCTTGGGGGACATCTCTAACACTGAAGCTTTCTTT. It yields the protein CASSLGDISNTEAFF.

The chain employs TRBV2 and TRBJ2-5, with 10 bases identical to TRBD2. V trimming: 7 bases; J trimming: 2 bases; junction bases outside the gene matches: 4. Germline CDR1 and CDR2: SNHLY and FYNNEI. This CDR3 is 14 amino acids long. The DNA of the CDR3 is TGTGCCAGCATCGAACTAGCGGGGCAAGAGACCCAGTACTTC. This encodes CASIELAGQETQYF.

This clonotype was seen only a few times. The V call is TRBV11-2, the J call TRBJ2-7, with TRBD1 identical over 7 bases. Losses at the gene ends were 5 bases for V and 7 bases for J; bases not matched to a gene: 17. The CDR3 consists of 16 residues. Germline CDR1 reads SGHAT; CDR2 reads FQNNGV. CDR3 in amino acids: CASSTRPGQTAEEQYF. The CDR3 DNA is TGTGCCAGCAGCACTCGACCGGGACAGACGGCTGAAGAGCAGTACTTC.

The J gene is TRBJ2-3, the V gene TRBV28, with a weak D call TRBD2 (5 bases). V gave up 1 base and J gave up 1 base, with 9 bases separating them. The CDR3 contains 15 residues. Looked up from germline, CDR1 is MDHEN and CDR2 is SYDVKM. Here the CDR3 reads CASSLSGDGTDTQYF. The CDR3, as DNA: TGTGCCAGCAGTTTATCCGGGGATGGCACAGATACGCAGTATTTT.

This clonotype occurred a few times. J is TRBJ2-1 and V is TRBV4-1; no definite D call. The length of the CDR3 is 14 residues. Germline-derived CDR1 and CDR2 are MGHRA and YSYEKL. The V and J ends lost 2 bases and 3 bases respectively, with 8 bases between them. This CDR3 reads CASSQKRGYNEQFF. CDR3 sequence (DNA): TGCGCCAGCAGCCAAAAGCGCGGCTACAATGAGCAGTTCTTC.

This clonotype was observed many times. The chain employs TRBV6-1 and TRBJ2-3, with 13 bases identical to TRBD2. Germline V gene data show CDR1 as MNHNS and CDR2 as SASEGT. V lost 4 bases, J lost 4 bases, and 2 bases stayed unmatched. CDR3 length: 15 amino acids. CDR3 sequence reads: CASSGTSGSPDTQYF. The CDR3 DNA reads TGTGCCAGCAGTGGGACTAGCGGGAGTCCAGATACGCAGTATTTT.

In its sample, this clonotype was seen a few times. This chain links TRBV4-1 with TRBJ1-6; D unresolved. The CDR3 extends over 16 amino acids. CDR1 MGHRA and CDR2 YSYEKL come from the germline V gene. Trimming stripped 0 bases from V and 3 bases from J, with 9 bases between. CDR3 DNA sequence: TGCGCCAGCAGCCAAGAGGAGGGCTTCTATAATTCACCCCTCCACTTT. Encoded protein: CASSQEEGFYNSPLHF.

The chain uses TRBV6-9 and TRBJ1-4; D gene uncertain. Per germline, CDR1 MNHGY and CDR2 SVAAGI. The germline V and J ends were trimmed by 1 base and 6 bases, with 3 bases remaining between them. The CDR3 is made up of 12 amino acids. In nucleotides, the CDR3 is TGTGCCAGCAGTTATTTGTATGAAAAACTGTTTTTT. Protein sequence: CASSYLYEKLFF.

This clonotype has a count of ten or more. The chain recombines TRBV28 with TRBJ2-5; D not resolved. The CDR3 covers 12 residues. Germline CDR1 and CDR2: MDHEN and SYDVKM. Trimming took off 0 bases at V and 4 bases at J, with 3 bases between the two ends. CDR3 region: CASSLWGETQYF. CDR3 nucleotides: TGTGCCAGCAGTTTATGGGGAGAGACCCAGTACTTC. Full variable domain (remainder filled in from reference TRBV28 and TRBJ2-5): DVKVTQSSRYLVKRTGEKVFLECVQDMDHENMFWYRQDPGLGLRLIYFSYDVKMKEKGDIPEGYSVSREKKERFSLILESASTNQTSMYLCASSLWGETQYFGPGTRLLVL.

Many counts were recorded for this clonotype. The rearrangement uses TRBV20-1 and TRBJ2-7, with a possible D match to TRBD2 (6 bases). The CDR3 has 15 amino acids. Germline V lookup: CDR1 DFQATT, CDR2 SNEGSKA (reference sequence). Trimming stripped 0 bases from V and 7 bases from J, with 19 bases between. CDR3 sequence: CSARDLARDFREQYF. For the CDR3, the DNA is TGCAGTGCTAGAGATCTGGCTCGGGACTTTCGAGAGCAGTACTTC.